These 11 T cell receptor beta chains came from one sample sequenced in a study of blood T cell repertoires in COVID-19. Measured with immunoSEQ multiplex PCR; TCRdb has only the in-frame clones, and not every one. The sample yields about 240,000 clones, about 82% seen once. The sample taken for sequencing was peripheral blood. These receptors were obtained from a man at least 80 years old with acute or convalescent COVID-19.

The V call is TRBV11-3, the J call TRBJ2-2; D not resolved. The CDR3 is made up of 15 amino acids. Germline V lookup: CDR1 SGHNT, CDR2 YENEEA. V was cut by 3 bases and J by 3 bases, with 11 bases left in between. The CDR3 sequence: CASSFSFADTGELFF. CDR3 DNA sequence: TGTGCCAGCAGCTTTAGCTTCGCGGACACCGGGGAGCTGTTTTTT.

The J gene is TRBJ1-2, the V gene TRBV5-1; D remains ambiguous. The V and J ends lost 3 bases and 4 bases respectively, with 13 bases between them. From germline, CDR1 is SGHRS and CDR2 YFSETQ. CDR3 length equals 14 residues. CDR3 in amino acids: CASSSGDQAYGYTF. The CDR3 region has the DNA TGCGCCAGCAGCTCCGGGGATCAGGCCTATGGCTACACCTTC.

The rearrangement joins TRBV28 to TRBJ2-1; a possible D gene is TRBD2 (5 bases). CDR1 and CDR2 from the germline V gene are MDHEN and SYDVKM. V was trimmed by 8 bases and J by 5 bases, leaving 10 bases between them. The CDR3 consists of 12 residues. Written as DNA, the CDR3 is TGTGCCAGCCCCGAGAGGGACAATGAGCAGTTCTTC. This gives the protein CASPERDNEQFF.

J is TRBJ1-2 and V is TRBV27; D ambiguous. Germline V gives CDR1 MNHEY, CDR2 SMNVEV (reference sequence). Trimming pared 0 bases from V and 5 bases from J, leaving 13 bases between. The CDR3 is 15 residues long. CDR3 sequence (DNA): TGTGCCAGCAGTTTATCCGGGCCGGGGAGGTATGGCTACACCTTC. It translates to CASSLSGPGRYGYTF.

This chain connects TRBV19 to TRBJ2-1; TRBD1 matches at 9 bases. With 7 bases clipped from V and 2 bases from J, the junction kept 9 bases outside the gene matches. Germline V lookup: CDR1 LNHDA, CDR2 SQIVND (reference sequence). The CDR3 spans 16 residues. The CDR3 region is CASTLEQGAPYNEQFF. CDR3 nucleotides: TGTGCCAGTACCCTAGAACAGGGGGCCCCCTACAATGAGCAGTTCTTC.

The chain joins TRBV27 to TRBJ2-1; D is possibly TRBD2 (6 bases). Per germline, CDR1 MNHEY and CDR2 SMNVEV (reference sequence). Trimming pared 7 bases from V and 10 bases from J, leaving 23 bases between. The CDR3 runs 15 residues. This chain's CDR3 is CASMYGAGPFTEQFF. The CDR3 region has the DNA TGTGCCAGCATGTATGGGGCGGGGCCCTTCACGGAGCAGTTCTTC.

The gene calls are TRBV28 and TRBJ2-2, with 8 positions matching TRBD2. J gave up 4 bases and V 6 bases, and 4 bases lay outside the gene matches. The CDR3 loop spans 14 amino acids. Germline loops: CDR1 MDHEN, CDR2 SYDVKM. Here the CDR3 reads CASRASGSTGELFF. CDR3 bases: TGTGCCAGCAGAGCTAGCGGGTCCACCGGGGAGCTGTTTTTT.

V is TRBV3-1 (or the pseudogene TRBV3-2) and J is TRBJ2-2, with D possibly matching TRBD2 (6 bases). There are 16 residues in the CDR3. Germline-derived CDR1 and CDR2 are LGHDT and YNNKEL (reference sequence). The V and J ends lost 3 bases and 6 bases respectively, with 17 bases between them. CDR3 protein: CASSHSPRERSGELFF. CDR3 sequence (DNA): TGTGCCAGCAGCCATTCCCCCCGGGAGCGATCCGGGGAGCTGTTTTTT.

This chain joins TRBV18 and TRBJ2-7; 7 bases align to TRBD1. V dropped 2 bases and J dropped 2; count of bases not matched to a gene: 15. Germline values: CDR1 KGHSH, CDR2 LQKENI. The CDR3 runs 18 residues. CDR3 loop: CASSPVLGRAGGTYEQYF. In nucleotides, the CDR3 is TGTGCCAGCTCACCAGTCCTCGGTCGGGCAGGGGGTACCTACGAGCAGTACTTC.

This chain connects TRBV6-6 to TRBJ2-3, with TRBD2 matching over 13 bases. The CDR3 contains 17 residues. Germline CDR1 reads MNHNY; CDR2 reads SVGAGI (reference sequence). Trimming at V came to 5 bases and at J to 4 bases, leaving 9 bases not matched to a gene. For the CDR3, the DNA is TGTGCCAGCAGTCAAAGGACTAGCGGGAGACCCCCAGATACGCAGTATTTT. It translates to CASSQRTSGRPPDTQYF.

The rearrangement joins TRBV3-1 (or the pseudogene TRBV3-2) to TRBJ1-1, with 9 bases fitting TRBD1. Looked up from germline, CDR1 is LGHDT and CDR2 is YNNKEL (reference sequence). V gave up 3 bases and J gave up 3 bases; unmatched junction bases: 5. This CDR3 has 15 amino acids. CDR3 amino acids: CASSHPGQGYTEAFF. The DNA for the CDR3 is TGTGCCAGCAGCCACCCTGGACAGGGGTACACTGAAGCTTTCTTT.